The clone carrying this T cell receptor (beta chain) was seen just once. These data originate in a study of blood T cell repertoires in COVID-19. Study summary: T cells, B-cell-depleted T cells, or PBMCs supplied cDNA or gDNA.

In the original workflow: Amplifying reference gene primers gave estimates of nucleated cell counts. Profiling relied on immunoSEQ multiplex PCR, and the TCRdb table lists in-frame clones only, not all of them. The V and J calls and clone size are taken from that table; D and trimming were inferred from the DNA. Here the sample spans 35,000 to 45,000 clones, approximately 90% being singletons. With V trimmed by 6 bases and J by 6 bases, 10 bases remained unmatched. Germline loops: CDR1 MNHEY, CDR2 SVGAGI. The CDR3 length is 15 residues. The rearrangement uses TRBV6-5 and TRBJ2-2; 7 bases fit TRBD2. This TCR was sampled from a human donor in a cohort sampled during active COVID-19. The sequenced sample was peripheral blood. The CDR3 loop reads CASRGDYSGAGELFF. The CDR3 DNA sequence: TGTGCCAGCAGGGGGGACTACTCGGGAGCCGGGGAGCTGTTTTTT.